A single sample gave rise to the 26 T cell receptor beta chains below, sequenced in a study of blood T cell repertoires in COVID-19. Sequenced by immunoSEQ multiplex PCR; TCRdb stores in-frame clones only, minus some. The sample comprises 150,000 to 200,000 clones, more than 75% of which are singletons, and 15% to 20% rests with the top ten. The specimen was peripheral blood. The receptor source for this set is a man aged 55-75 years with active or convalescent COVID-19.

The CDR3 loop reads CASSHGQIMNTEAFF. The CDR3 DNA sequence: TGTGCCAGCAGCCACGGACAGATCATGAACACTGAAGCTTTCTTT. The chain recombines TRBV25-1 with TRBJ1-1, with D perhaps TRBD1 (6 bases). CDR1 is MGHDK, CDR2 SYGVNS, per germline. Trimming stripped 6 bases from V and 0 bases from J, with 14 bases between. The CDR3 loop spans 15 amino acids. Together with reference TRBV25-1 and TRBJ1-1, the CDR3 gives the full variable domain: EADIYQTPRYLVIGTGKKITLECSQTMGHDKMYWYQQDPGMELHLIHYSYGVNSTEKGDLSSESTVSRIRTEHFPLTLESARPSHTSQYLCASSHGQIMNTEAFFGQGTRLTVV.

This chain joins TRBV5-1 and TRBJ1-2; 7 bases map to TRBD1. Unmatched junction bases numbered 13, after V lost 4 bases and J lost 10 bases. The germline V gene has CDR1 SGHRS and CDR2 YFSETQ. The CDR3 is made up of 14 amino acids. The CDR3 nucleotides read TGCGCCAGCAGCGGCGGGACAGATCGAGGGTTCTACACCTTC. This encodes CASSGGTDRGFYTF.

About this clone: The same CDR3 can be traced to other DNA sequences in this sample. The rearrangement joins TRBV20-1 to TRBJ2-7; possibly TRBD2 for D (5 bases). The CDR3 loop spans 11 amino acids. Germline V gives CDR1 DFQATT, CDR2 SNEGSKA (reference sequence). V lost 3 bases to trimming and J lost 4 bases, with 7 bases between them. CDR3: CSASRGYEQYF. Written as DNA, the CDR3 is TGCAGTGCTAGTCGGGGTTACGAGCAGTACTTC.

V and J are TRBV11-3 and TRBJ2-1; no clear D gene. CDR1 SGHNT and CDR2 YENEEA come from the germline V gene. This CDR3 is 13 amino acids long. V was clipped by 2 bases and J by 4 bases, with 6 bases between them. The CDR3 bases are TGTGCCAGCAGCTTAAACGGGTACAATGAGCAGTTCTTC. Translating gives CASSLNGYNEQFF.

This clone has just one count. The rearrangement joins TRBV9 to TRBJ2-3; the D gene is possibly TRBD2 (5 bases). This CDR3 region has 15 residues. The germline V gene encodes CDR1 SGDLS and CDR2 YYNGEE. Trimming shortened V by 0 bases and J by 2 bases, and 10 bases separated the two germline ends. The chain's CDR3 is CASSVGSADTDTQYF. CDR3 DNA sequence: TGTGCCAGCAGCGTAGGATCAGCGGACACAGATACGCAGTATTTT.

The rearrangement uses TRBV5-1 and TRBJ2-7; 7 nucleotides agree with TRBD1. The CDR3 covers 16 residues. Germline V CDR1 and CDR2: SGHRS, YFSETQ. V was clipped by 0 bases and J by 3 bases; unmatched bases: 9. The CDR3 spells CASSLGGQLGSYEQYF. CDR3 sequence (DNA): TGCGCCAGCAGCTTGGGGGGACAGCTGGGGAGCTACGAGCAGTACTTC.

The chain uses TRBV11-3 and TRBJ2-1, with TRBD2 as a possible D gene (6 bases). From germline, CDR1 is SGHNT and CDR2 YENEEA. V gave up 5 bases and J gave up 2 bases, with 10 bases separating them. The CDR3 loop spans 14 amino acids. The CDR3 loop reads CASSPGGTYNEQFF. CDR3 nucleotides: TGTGCCAGCAGCCCTGGAGGGACCTACAATGAGCAGTTCTTC.

The chain joins TRBV7-9 to TRBJ2-1; weak D call: TRBD1 (6 bases). Germline values: CDR1 SEHNR, CDR2 FQNEAQ (reference sequence). Trimming took off 5 bases at V and 9 bases at J, with 17 bases between the two ends. This CDR3 region has 14 residues. The CDR3 region has the DNA TGTGCCAGCAGCCCCGGGACATCATTCGGTGAGCAGTTCTTC. Amino acid sequence: CASSPGTSFGEQFF.

Here the CDR3 DNA reads TGTGCCAGCAGTTTAAATTTCCTCGGGGAGCTGTTTTTT. Translating it yields CASSLNFLGELFF. V gene TRBV27 combines with J gene TRBJ2-2; D gene unclear. Germline CDR1 MNHEY, CDR2 SMNVEV (reference sequence). This CDR3 is built from 13 residues. V was trimmed by 2 bases and J by 7 bases, leaving 8 bases between them.

The rearrangement links TRBV2 to TRBJ1-1; TRBD1 might be the D (5 bases). The CDR3 covers 15 residues. Trimming pared 4 bases from V and 4 bases from J, leaving 16 bases between. CDR1 and CDR2 (germline): SNHLY, FYNNEI. CDR3 in amino acids: CASSVAGKMGTEAFF. The CDR3 bases are TGTGCCAGCAGTGTCGCAGGGAAGATGGGCACTGAAGCTTTCTTT.

This chain uses TRBV2 with TRBJ1-1; 11 nucleotides align to TRBD1. The germline gives CDR1 SNHLY, CDR2 FYNNEI. Trimming removed 6 bases from V and 7 bases from J; junction bases left unmatched: 7. CDR3 length equals 14 residues. The chain's CDR3 is CASRGTGGRVEAFF. CDR3 nucleotide sequence: TGTGCCAGCAGGGGGACAGGGGGGCGGGTTGAAGCTTTCTTT.

The sample holds a few counts of this clone. The chain joins TRBV6-5 to TRBJ2-7; TRBD1 agrees at 10 bases. V lost 4 bases and J lost 3; bases outside the gene matches: 3. The germline V gene encodes CDR1 MNHEY and CDR2 SVGAGI. CDR3 size: 14 residues. The CDR3 DNA sequence: TGTGCCAGCAGTTCCGGGACAGGGGTCTACGAGCAGTACTTC. Translating it yields CASSSGTGVYEQYF.

The chain has TRBV5-1 and TRBJ2-5; 10 nucleotides line up with TRBD1. V lost 1 base, J lost 3 bases, and 3 bases stayed unmatched. Germline values: CDR1 SGHRS, CDR2 YFSETQ. The CDR3 loop spans 15 amino acids. The chain's CDR3 is CASSLKTGGEETQYF. The CDR3, as DNA: TGCGCCAGCAGCTTGAAGACAGGGGGCGAAGAGACCCAGTACTTC.

The CDR3 reads CSSLTGGLWTEAFF. CDR3 DNA: TGCAGCTCCCTGACAGGGGGTTTATGGACTGAAGCTTTCTTT. This rearrangement joins TRBV29-1 to TRBJ1-1; 9 positions agree with TRBD1. CDR1 is SQVTM, CDR2 ANQGSEA, per germline. This CDR3 comprises 14 residues. The V gene end was trimmed by 8 bases and the J gene end by 5 bases; junction bases not matched to a gene: 12.

This rearrangement joins TRBV29-1 to TRBJ2-1; 12 nucleotides match TRBD2. Germline CDR1 reads SQVTM; CDR2 reads ANQGSEA. After removal of 7 bases from V and 3 bases from J, the junction contained 4 bases not matched to a gene. The CDR3 is 14 residues long. The CDR3 sequence: CSALTSGSYNEQFF. In DNA, the CDR3 is TGCAGCGCACTGACTAGCGGGAGCTACAATGAGCAGTTCTTC.

This sequence joins TRBV4-1 and TRBJ2-7; 7 bases agree with TRBD1. J was trimmed by 2 bases and V by 5 bases; bases with no gene match: 15. The germline V gene encodes CDR1 MGHRA and CDR2 YSYEKL. This CDR3 region has 17 residues. The DNA of the CDR3 is TGCGCCAGCAGCGAAACAGAAGGGACAGACCCCACCTACGAGCAGTACTTC. This codes for CASSETEGTDPTYEQYF.

The chain couples TRBV5-1 to TRBJ1-1; TRBD1 is a possible D gene (6 bases). Trimming removed 3 bases at V and 5 bases at J, with 17 bases between. CDR3 length: 15 residues. Germline assignment: CDR1 SGHRS and CDR2 YFSETQ. DNA for the CDR3: TGCGCCAGCAGCTCGCGTGGGGAACAGGGTACTGAAGCTTTCTTT. Residues: CASSSRGEQGTEAFF.

The CDR3 coding sequence is TGCGCCAGCAGCTTGGCTCCGGGGGATTACGAGCAGTACTTC. It specifies CASSLAPGDYEQYF. The chain carries TRBV5-1 and TRBJ2-7; D might be TRBD2 (6 bases). V shed 0 bases and J shed 4 bases, with 11 bases lying between them. The germline V gene encodes CDR1 SGHRS and CDR2 YFSETQ. This CDR3 has 14 amino acids.

DNA of the CDR3: TGTGCCAGCAGCCCTGACAGGGACTATGGCTACACCTTC. Translating it yields CASSPDRDYGYTF. V gene TRBV7-9 combines with J gene TRBJ1-2, with 7 bases that match TRBD1. This CDR3 has 13 residues. Germline lookup yields CDR1 SEHNR and CDR2 FQNEAQ (reference sequence). Losses at the gene ends were 5 bases for V and 3 bases for J; bases not matched to a gene: 3.

This chain joins TRBV20-1 and TRBJ1-1; D unresolved. CDR3 length: 11 residues. V was trimmed by 6 bases and J by 4 bases, leaving 9 bases between them. The germline V gene encodes CDR1 DFQATT and CDR2 SNEGSKA (reference sequence). CDR3 region: CSATRGTEAFF. DNA of the CDR3: TGCAGTGCGACTCGGGGCACTGAAGCTTTCTTT.

The chain carries TRBV2 and TRBJ2-3; 8 nucleotides match TRBD2. Germline V CDR1 and CDR2: SNHLY, FYNNEI. CDR3 length equals 14 residues. Trimming cost V 5 bases and J 4 bases; bases outside gene matches: 5. The DNA for the CDR3 is TGTGCCAGCAGTCGGCGGGAGGTATCAGATACGCAGTATTTT. Translating gives CASSRREVSDTQYF.

This chain links TRBV19 with TRBJ2-6; 8 bases are a match to TRBD1. The length of the CDR3 is 16 residues. Germline CDR1 and CDR2: LNHDA and SQIVND (reference sequence). The J segment lost 0 bases and the V segment lost 3 bases, leaving 1 base of the junction unmatched. The CDR3 loop reads CASSITGGSGANVLTF. CDR3 sequence (DNA): TGTGCCAGTAGTATTACAGGGGGCTCTGGGGCCAACGTCCTGACTTTC.

The rearrangement joins TRBV7-2 to TRBJ2-2; D is perhaps TRBD2 (7 bases). V dropped 5 bases and J dropped 7 bases, with 20 bases sitting between them. CDR1 is SGHTA and CDR2 is FQGNSA in the germline V gene. The CDR3 length is 16 residues. The CDR3 DNA sequence: TGTGCCAGCAGCGCACAGGGAGGGGGAGTGAGCGGGGAGCTGTTTTTT. This encodes CASSAQGGGVSGELFF.

The CDR3: CASSPRTERNEQFF. The CDR3 coding sequence is TGTGCCAGCAGCCCGAGGACAGAAAGAAATGAGCAGTTCTTC. This chain links TRBV7-2 with TRBJ2-1, with D possibly being TRBD1 (6 bases). Germline CDR1 SGHTA, CDR2 FQGNSA. V lost 5 bases to trimming and J lost 7 bases, with 15 bases between them. There are 14 residues in the CDR3.

This clone was detected a few times. V and J are TRBV6-5 and TRBJ1-1, with D maybe TRBD1 (5 bases). The CDR3 totals 12 residues. The V end lost 7 bases, the J end lost 6 bases, and 12 bases lay between the germline ends. Germline V gene sequence: CDR1 MNHEY, CDR2 SVGAGI. The CDR3 is CASTRVWPEAFF. For the CDR3, the DNA is TGTGCCAGCACCAGGGTGTGGCCTGAAGCTTTCTTT.

The sample holds a few counts of this clone. The chain carries TRBV10-2 and TRBJ2-5; D not resolved. CDR1 is WSHSY, CDR2 SAAADI, per germline. The CDR3 loop spans 13 amino acids. The ends were cut back, 3 bases at V and 7 bases at J, with 12 bases in the middle. Here the CDR3 reads CASSEEVRGTQYF. The CDR3 DNA reads as TGCGCCAGCAGTGAAGAAGTCCGAGGGACCCAGTACTTC.